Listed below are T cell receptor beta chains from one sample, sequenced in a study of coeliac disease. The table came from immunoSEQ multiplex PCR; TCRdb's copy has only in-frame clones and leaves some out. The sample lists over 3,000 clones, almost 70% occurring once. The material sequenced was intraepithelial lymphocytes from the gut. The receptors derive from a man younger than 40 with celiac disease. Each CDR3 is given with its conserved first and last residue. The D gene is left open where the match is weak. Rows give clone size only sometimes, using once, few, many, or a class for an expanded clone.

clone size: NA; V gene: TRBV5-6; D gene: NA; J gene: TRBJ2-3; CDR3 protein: CASSLRAQRYTDTQYF; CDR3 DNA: TGTGCCAGCAGCTTGCGCGCCCAGCGGTACACAGATACGCAGTATTTT
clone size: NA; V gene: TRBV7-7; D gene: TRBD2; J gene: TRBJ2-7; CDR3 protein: CASSRAGGSSYEQYF; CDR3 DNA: TGTGCCAGCAGCCGTGCGGGGGGAAGCTCCTACGAGCAGTACTTC
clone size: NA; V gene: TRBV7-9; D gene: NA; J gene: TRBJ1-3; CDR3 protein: CASTLAGNTIYF; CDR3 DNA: TGTGCCAGCACCCTAGCTGGAAACACCATATATTTT
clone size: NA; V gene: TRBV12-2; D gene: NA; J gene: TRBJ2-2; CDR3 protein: CASRRPRENTGELFF; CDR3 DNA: TGTGCAAGTCGCCGGCCGCGGGAGAACACCGGGGAGCTGTTTTTT
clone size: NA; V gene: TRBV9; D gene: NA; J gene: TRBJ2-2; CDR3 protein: CASNGGNTGELFF; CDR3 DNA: TGTGCCAGCAACGGGGGGAACACCGGGGAGCTGTTTTTT
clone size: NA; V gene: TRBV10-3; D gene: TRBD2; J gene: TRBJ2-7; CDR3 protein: CAIRASGYEQYF; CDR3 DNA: TGTGCCATCAGGGCTAGCGGGTACGAGCAGTACTTC
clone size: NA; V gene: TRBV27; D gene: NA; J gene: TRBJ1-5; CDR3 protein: CASSSDSSNQPQHF; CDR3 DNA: TGTGCCAGCAGTTCTGACAGCAGCAATCAGCCCCAGCATTTT
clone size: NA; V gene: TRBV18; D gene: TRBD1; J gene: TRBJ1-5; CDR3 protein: CASSPGGTGNQPQHF; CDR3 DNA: TGTGCCAGCTCACCGGGGGGGACAGGGAATCAGCCCCAGCATTTT
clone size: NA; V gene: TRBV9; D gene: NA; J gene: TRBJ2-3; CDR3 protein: CASSSTLGAPTQYF; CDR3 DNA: TGTGCCAGCAGCTCGACCTTGGGGGCCCCGACGCAGTATTTT
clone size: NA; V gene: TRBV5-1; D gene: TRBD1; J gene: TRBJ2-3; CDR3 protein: CASSLGQGGTDTQYF; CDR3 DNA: TGCGCCAGCAGCTTGGGACAGGGAGGCACAGATACGCAGTATTTT
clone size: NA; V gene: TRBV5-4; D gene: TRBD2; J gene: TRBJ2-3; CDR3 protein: CASSPAISRSGRATDTQYF; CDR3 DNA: TGTGCCAGCAGCCCAGCTATATCGAGAAGCGGGAGGGCCACAGATACGCAGTATTTT
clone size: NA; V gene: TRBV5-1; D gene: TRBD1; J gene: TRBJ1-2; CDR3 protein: CASSPGTGASNYGYTF; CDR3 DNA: TGCGCCAGCAGTCCCGGGACAGGGGCCTCTAACTATGGCTACACCTTC
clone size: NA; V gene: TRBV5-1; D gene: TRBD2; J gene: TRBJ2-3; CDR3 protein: CASSPGVGGSIDTQYF; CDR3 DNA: TGCGCCAGCAGCCCCGGGGTAGGCGGGAGTATAGATACGCAGTATTTT
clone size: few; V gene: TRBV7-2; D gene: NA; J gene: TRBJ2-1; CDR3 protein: CASSPLAVSYNEQFF; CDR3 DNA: TGTGCCAGCAGCCCTTTAGCGGTCTCCTACAATGAGCAGTTCTTC
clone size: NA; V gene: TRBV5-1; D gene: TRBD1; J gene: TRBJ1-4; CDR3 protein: CASSPGQVNEKLFF; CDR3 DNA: TGCGCCAGCAGCCCGGGACAGGTGAATGAAAAACTGTTTTTT
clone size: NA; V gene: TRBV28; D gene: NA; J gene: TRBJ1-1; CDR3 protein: CASSKQGLGTEAFF; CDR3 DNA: TGTGCCAGCAGCAAACAGGGCTTGGGCACTGAAGCTTTCTTT
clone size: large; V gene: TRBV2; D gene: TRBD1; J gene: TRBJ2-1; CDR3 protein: CASMTGVSYNEQFF; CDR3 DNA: TGTGCCAGCATGACAGGGGTCTCCTACAATGAGCAGTTCTTC
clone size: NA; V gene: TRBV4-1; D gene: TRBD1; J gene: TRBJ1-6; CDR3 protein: CASSQLLSTGGYSPLHF; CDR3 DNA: TGCGCCAGCAGCCAACTTCTGTCGACAGGGGGATATTCACCCCTCCACTTT
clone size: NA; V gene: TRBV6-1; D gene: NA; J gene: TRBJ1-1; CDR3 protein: CASSEAESNLAFF; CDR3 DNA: TGTGCCAGCAGTGAAGCGGAGTCCAATTTGGCTTTCTTT
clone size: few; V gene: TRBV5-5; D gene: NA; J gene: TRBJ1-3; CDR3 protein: CASSWRGGRSFSGNTIYF; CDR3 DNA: TGTGCCAGCAGCTGGAGGGGTGGCAGGAGCTTCTCTGGAAACACCATATATTTT
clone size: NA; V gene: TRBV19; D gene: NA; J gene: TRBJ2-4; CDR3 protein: CASSTRGNIQYF; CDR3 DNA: TGTGCCAGTAGTACAAGGGGAAACATTCAGTACTTC
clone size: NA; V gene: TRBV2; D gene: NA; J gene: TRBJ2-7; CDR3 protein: CASSYYGGEQYF; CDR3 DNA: TGTGCCAGCAGTTATTACGGAGGGGAGCAGTACTTC
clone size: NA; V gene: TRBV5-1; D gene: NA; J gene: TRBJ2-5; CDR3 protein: CASSLEGRAGETQYF; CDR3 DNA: TGCGCCAGCAGCTTGGAGGGCAGGGCGGGGGAGACCCAGTACTTC
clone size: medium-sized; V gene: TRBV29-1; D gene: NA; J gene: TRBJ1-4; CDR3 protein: CSVEVVGARLFF; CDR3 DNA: TGCAGCGTTGAAGTGGTGGGGGCCCGACTGTTTTTT
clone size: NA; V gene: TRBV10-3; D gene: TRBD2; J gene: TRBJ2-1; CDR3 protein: CAIKGTSGRDNEQFF; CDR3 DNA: TGTGCCATCAAAGGGACTAGCGGGAGGGACAATGAGCAGTTCTTC
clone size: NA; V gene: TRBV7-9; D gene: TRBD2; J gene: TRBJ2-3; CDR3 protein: CASSLPLAGGPTDTQYF; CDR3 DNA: TGTGCCAGCAGCTTACCGCTAGCGGGGGGGCCTACAGATACGCAGTATTTT
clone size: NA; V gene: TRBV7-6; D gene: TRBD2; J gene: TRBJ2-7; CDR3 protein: CASSLEAGDFHEQYF; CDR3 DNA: TGTGCCAGCAGCTTAGAGGCGGGAGATTTCCACGAGCAGTACTTC
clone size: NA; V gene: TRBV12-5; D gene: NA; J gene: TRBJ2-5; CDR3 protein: CASGSGQGFLETQYF; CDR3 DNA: TGTGCTAGTGGTTCGGGGCAGGGGTTCCTGGAGACCCAGTACTTC
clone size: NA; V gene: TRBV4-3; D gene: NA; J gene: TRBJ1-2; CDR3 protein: CASSQDRGGVYGYTF; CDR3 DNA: TGCGCCAGCAGCCAAGATAGGGGGGGCGTCTATGGCTACACCTTC
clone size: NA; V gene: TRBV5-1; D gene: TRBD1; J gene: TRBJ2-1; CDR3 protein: CASGTTGGNRNEQFF; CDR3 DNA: TGCGCCAGCGGGACGACAGGGGGAAATCGGAATGAGCAGTTCTTC
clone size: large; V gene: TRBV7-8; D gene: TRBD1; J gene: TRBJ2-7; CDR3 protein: CASSGMGRGFSYEQYF; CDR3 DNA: TGTGCCAGCAGCGGAATGGGCAGGGGGTTTTCCTACGAGCAGTACTTC
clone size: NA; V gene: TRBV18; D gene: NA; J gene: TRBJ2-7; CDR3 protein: CASSPPQGHEQYF; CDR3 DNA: TGTGCCAGCTCACCACCACAGGGACACGAGCAGTACTTC
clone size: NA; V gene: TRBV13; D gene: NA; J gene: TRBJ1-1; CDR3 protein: CASSLQGNTEAFF; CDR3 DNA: TGTGCCAGCAGCTTACAGGGGAACACTGAAGCTTTCTTT
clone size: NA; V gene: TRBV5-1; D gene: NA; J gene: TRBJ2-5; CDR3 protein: CASSYSGEETQYF; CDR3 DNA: TGCGCCAGCAGCTATTCAGGGGAGGAGACCCAGTACTTC
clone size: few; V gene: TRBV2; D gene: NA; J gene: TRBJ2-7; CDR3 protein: CASMSPPGGYEQYF; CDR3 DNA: TGTGCCAGCATGTCCCCCCCCGGTGGCTACGAGCAGTACTTC
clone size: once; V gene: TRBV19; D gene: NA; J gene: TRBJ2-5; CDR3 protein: CASSTQETQYF; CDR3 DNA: TGTGCCAGTAGTACGCAAGAGACCCAGTACTTC
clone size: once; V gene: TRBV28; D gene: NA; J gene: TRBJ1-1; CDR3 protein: CASSRAGNTEAFF; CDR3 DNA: TGTGCCAGCAGCCGAGCAGGGAACACTGAAGCTTTCTTT
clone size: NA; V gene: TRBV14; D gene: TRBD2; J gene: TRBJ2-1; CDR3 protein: CASRPLGLADNEQFF; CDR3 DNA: TGTGCCAGCAGGCCCCTGGGGCTAGCGGATAATGAGCAGTTCTTC
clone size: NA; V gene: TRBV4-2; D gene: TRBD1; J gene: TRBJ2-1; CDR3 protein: CASSREGGGQGAGQFF; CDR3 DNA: TGTGCCAGCAGCCGCGAGGGCGGGGGACAGGGGGCAGGGCAGTTCTTC
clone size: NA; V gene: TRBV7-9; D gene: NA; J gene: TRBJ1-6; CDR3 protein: CASSLPGSYNSPLHF; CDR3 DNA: TGTGCCAGCAGCTTACCGGGCTCCTATAATTCACCCCTCCACTTT
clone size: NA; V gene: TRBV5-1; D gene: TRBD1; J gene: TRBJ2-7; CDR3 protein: CASSPGTDFYEQYF; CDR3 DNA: TGCGCCAGCAGCCCTGGGACAGATTTCTACGAGCAGTACTTC
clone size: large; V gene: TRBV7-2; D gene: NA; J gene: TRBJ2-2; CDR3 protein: CASSLAPQNTGELFF; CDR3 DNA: TGTGCCAGCAGCTTAGCCCCACAGAACACCGGGGAGCTGTTTTTT
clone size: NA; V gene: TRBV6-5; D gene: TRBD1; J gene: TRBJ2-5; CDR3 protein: CASSYGTGEETQYF; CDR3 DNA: TGTGCCAGCAGTTATGGGACAGGGGAAGAGACCCAGTACTTC
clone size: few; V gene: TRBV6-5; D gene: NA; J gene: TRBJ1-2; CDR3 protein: CASSYGYGGYGYTF; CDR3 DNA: TGTGCCAGCAGTTACGGGTACGGGGGCTATGGCTACACCTTC
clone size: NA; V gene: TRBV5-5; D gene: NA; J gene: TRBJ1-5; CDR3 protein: CASSPSWNSNQPQHF; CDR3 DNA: TGTGCCAGCAGCCCTAGTTGGAATAGCAATCAGCCCCAGCATTTT
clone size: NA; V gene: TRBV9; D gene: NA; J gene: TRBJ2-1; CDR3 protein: CASTELTKGNEQFF; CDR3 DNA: TGTGCCAGCACCGAACTCACAAAGGGGAATGAGCAGTTCTTC
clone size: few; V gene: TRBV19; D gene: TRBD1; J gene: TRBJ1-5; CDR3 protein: CAGGTGVNQPQHF; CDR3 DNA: TGTGCCGGAGGGACAGGGGTAAATCAGCCCCAGCATTTT
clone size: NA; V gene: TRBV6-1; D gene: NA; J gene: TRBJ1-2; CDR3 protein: CASSEGLSTNYGYTF; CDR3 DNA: TGTGCCAGCAGTGAAGGACTGTCAACTAACTATGGCTACACCTTC
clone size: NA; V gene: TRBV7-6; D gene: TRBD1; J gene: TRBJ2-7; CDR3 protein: CASSPGTGAVYEQYF; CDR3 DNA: TGTGCCAGCAGCCCCGGGACAGGGGCAGTATACGAGCAGTACTTC
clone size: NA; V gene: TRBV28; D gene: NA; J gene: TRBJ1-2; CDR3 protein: CASSPHPEGDYGYTF; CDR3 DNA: TGTGCCAGCAGTCCCCACCCAGAGGGGGACTATGGCTACACCTTC
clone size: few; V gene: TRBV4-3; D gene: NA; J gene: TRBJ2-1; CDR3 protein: CASSQDIGGDYNEQFF; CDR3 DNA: TGCGCCAGCAGCCAAGATATAGGGGGTGATTACAATGAGCAGTTCTTC
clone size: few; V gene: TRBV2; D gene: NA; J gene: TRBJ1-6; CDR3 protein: CASSEGFGSYNSPLHF; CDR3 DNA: TGTGCCAGCAGTGAAGGTTTCGGGTCCTATAATTCACCCCTCCACTTT
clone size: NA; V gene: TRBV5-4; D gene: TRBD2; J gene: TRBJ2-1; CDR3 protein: CASSLQRRLAGAGEQFF; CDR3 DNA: TGTGCCAGCAGCCTCCAACGGAGGCTAGCGGGAGCGGGTGAGCAGTTCTTC
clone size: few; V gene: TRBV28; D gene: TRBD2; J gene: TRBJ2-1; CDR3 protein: CASSSPGRGWTYNEQFF; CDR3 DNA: TGTGCCAGCAGCTCCCCCGGGCGGGGGTGGACCTACAATGAGCAGTTCTTC
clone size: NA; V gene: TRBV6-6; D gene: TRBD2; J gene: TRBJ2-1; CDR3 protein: CASSYGIGGVAFF; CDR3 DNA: TGTGCCAGCAGTTATGGAATCGGGGGGGTGGCGTTCTTC
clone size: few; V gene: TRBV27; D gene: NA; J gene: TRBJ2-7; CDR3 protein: CASSPRRGSSYEQYF; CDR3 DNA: TGTGCCAGCAGTCCAAGACGGGGGAGCTCCTACGAGCAGTACTTC
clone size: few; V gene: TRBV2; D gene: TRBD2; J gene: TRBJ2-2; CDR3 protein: CASSKRGGTGELFF; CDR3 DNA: TGTGCCAGCAGTAAGCGGGGGGGCACCGGGGAGCTGTTTTTT